The 28 T cell receptor beta chains in this list originate from one sample, sequenced in a study of beta chain features in type 1 diabetes. What was sequenced were expressed TCRB transcripts, since all of the isolated RNA had been reverse transcribed. Assay used: immunoSEQ multiplex PCR; TCRdb lists only in-frame clones, some missing. The sample includes 300,000 to 400,000 clones, roughly 11% seen only once; the top ten take 0.015%. Source material: naive CD4+ T cells from blood. These receptors all come from a woman aged 25-40 years in good health.

J is TRBJ2-5 and V is TRBV4-3; 15 positions match TRBD2. The germline CDR1 and CDR2 sequences are LGHNA and YSLEER. This CDR3 has 17 amino acids. J gave up 2 bases and V 3 bases, and 4 bases lay outside the gene matches. In nucleotides, the CDR3 is TGCGCCAGCAGCCAGGGACTAGCGGGAGGACCTCAAGAGACCCAGTACTTC. Protein: CASSQGLAGGPQETQYF.

The CDR3 is CASSTNRAGEPQHF. The DNA of the CDR3 is TGCGCCAGCAGCACCAACAGGGCCGGGGAGCCCCAGCATTTT. The chain uses TRBV4-3 and TRBJ1-5; a possible D gene is TRBD1 (6 bases). V dropped 5 bases and J dropped 8 bases, with 16 bases sitting between them. This CDR3 contains 14 residues. Germline-derived CDR1 and CDR2 are LGHNA and YSLEER.

This clone was seen only a few times. The chain combines TRBV4-3 with TRBJ2-2; tentative D call: TRBD2 (6 bases). V was clipped by 4 bases and J by 7 bases, with 28 bases between them. This CDR3 spans 19 amino acids. The germline CDR1 and CDR2 sequences are LGHNA and YSLEER. In DNA, the CDR3 is TGCGCCAGCAGCCCGACATTCTCCGGTAGAGCGGGCGAAGTCGGGGAGCTGTTTTTT. Translated, it gives CASSPTFSGRAGEVGELFF.

V usage is TRBV6-6 and J usage is TRBJ1-1; D is uncertain. This CDR3 is 15 amino acids long. CDR1 is MNHNY and CDR2 is SVGAGI in the germline V gene (reference sequence). V lost 6 bases to trimming and J lost 1 base, with 15 bases between them. The CDR3 DNA reads TGTGCCAGCAGGGCATACAGTACTTGGAACACTGAAGCTTTCTTT. Its protein is CASRAYSTWNTEAFF.

There are a few counts of this clone. This chain uses TRBV28 with TRBJ2-7, with D possibly TRBD1 on 6 matching bases. Germline V gene lookup returns CDR1 MDHEN and CDR2 SYDVKM. Trimming removed 3 bases at V and 5 bases at J, with 14 bases between. The CDR3 extends over 14 amino acids. The CDR3 sequence is CASSFGDKANEQYF. The DNA of the CDR3 is TGTGCCAGCAGTTTCGGGGACAAGGCTAACGAGCAGTACTTC.

Only a few counts were recorded for this clone. The chain links TRBV7-3 to TRBJ2-5; 9 bases match TRBD1. Unmatched junction bases numbered 1, after V lost 3 bases and J lost 2 bases. The CDR3 is made up of 14 amino acids. Germline V gene lookup returns CDR1 SGHTA and CDR2 FQGTGA. DNA for the CDR3: TGTGCCAGCAGCTTGGGGACAGGGCAAGAGACCCAGTACTTC. It yields the protein CASSLGTGQETQYF.

The chain combines TRBV29-1 with TRBJ2-3, with TRBD1 identical over 9 bases. After removal of 6 bases from V and 3 bases from J, the junction contained 10 bases not matched to a gene. Germline loops: CDR1 SQVTM, CDR2 ANQGSEA. The CDR3 length is 15 residues. CDR3 in amino acids: CSVEPGQGRTDTQYF. Here the CDR3 DNA reads TGCAGCGTAGAACCGGGACAGGGTCGGACAGATACGCAGTATTTT.

This clone turned up a few times. The chain carries TRBV27 and TRBJ2-1, with 13 positions matching TRBD2. This CDR3 has 14 amino acids. Germline V gene sequence: CDR1 MNHEY, CDR2 SMNVEV (reference sequence). V lost 8 bases to trimming and J lost 9 bases; unmatched junction nucleotides: 7. The CDR3 spells CASFRTSGRGEQFF. CDR3 sequence (DNA): TGTGCCAGCTTCAGGACTAGCGGGAGAGGTGAGCAGTTCTTC.

This clone was observed a few times. The chain is built from TRBV5-6 and TRBJ2-5, with TRBD1 matching 11 bases. V shed 2 bases and J 5 bases; nucleotides not matched to a gene: 5. CDR1 is SGHDT and CDR2 is YYEEEE in the germline V gene. The CDR3 has 15 amino acids. The CDR3: CASSLGQGAGETQYF. CDR3 in DNA: TGTGCCAGCAGCTTAGGACAGGGGGCGGGGGAGACCCAGTACTTC.

The chain combines TRBV7-2 with TRBJ2-7; 12 bases are shared with TRBD2. The length of the CDR3 is 15 residues. Unmatched junction bases numbered 6, after V lost 8 bases and J lost 1 base. The germline V gene has CDR1 SGHTA and CDR2 FQGNSA. CDR3 in DNA: TGTGCCAGCGGCTGGACTAGCGGGACTTCCTACGAGCAGTACTTC. It is translated as CASGWTSGTSYEQYF. The full variable domain, completed using reference TRBV7-2 and TRBJ2-7, is GAGVSQSPSNKVTEKGKDVELRCDPISGHTALYWYRQSLGQGLEFLIYFQGNSAPDKSGLPSDRFSAERTGGSVSTLTIQRTQQEDSAVYLCASGWTSGTSYEQYFGPGTRLTVT.

The rearrangement joins TRBV30 to TRBJ1-4, with 9 bases that match TRBD1. The J segment lost 5 bases and the V segment lost 3 bases, leaving 7 bases of the junction unmatched. The CDR3 runs 15 residues. Germline CDR1 reads GTSNPN; CDR2 reads SVGIG (reference sequence). The CDR3 spells CAWRRGGQGNEKLFF. In DNA form, the CDR3 reads TGTGCCTGGAGGCGGGGCGGACAGGGGAATGAAAAACTGTTTTTT.

In this sample, this clone turned up a few times. The chain couples TRBV7-2 to TRBJ2-6, with 7 bases that match TRBD1. CDR3 length equals 19 residues. V shed 4 bases and J 4 bases; nucleotides not matched to a gene: 16. CDR1 and CDR2 (germline): SGHTA, FQGNSA. The CDR3 protein is CASSSLGARGITGANVLTF. In DNA, the CDR3 is TGTGCCAGCAGCTCGTTAGGGGCCAGGGGGATAACAGGGGCCAACGTCCTGACTTTC.

Only a few counts were recorded for this clone. CDR3 in DNA: TGTGCCAGTAGTATTCGGACAGGGGGCCCGAACACTGAAGCTTTCTTT. Amino acids: CASSIRTGGPNTEAFF. The chain carries TRBV19 and TRBJ1-1; 11 nucleotides match TRBD1. V lost 3 bases and J lost 1; bases outside the gene matches: 4. CDR1 is LNHDA and CDR2 is SQIVND in the germline V gene (reference sequence). The CDR3 is 16 residues long.

This clone was observed a handful of times. The chain joins TRBV4-3 to TRBJ2-3; TRBD2 is a possible D gene (5 bases). Trimming removed 3 bases at V and 4 bases at J, with 11 bases between. This CDR3 spans 14 amino acids. Germline V gene sequence: CDR1 LGHNA, CDR2 YSLEER. The CDR3 reads CASSQYGVSDTQYF. The DNA for the CDR3 is TGCGCCAGCAGCCAGTACGGGGTTTCAGATACGCAGTATTTT.

About this clone itself: Other DNA sequences in the sample encode the same CDR3. This chain connects TRBV7-3 to TRBJ2-2; tentatively, D is TRBD2 (5 bases). The CDR3 has 15 residues. V was clipped by 1 base and J by 2 bases, with 8 bases between them. Germline V gives CDR1 SGHTA, CDR2 FQGTGA. CDR3 residues: CASSLIGLNTGELFF. CDR3 DNA sequence: TGTGCCAGCAGCTTAATTGGACTTAACACCGGGGAGCTGTTTTTT.

The chain recombines TRBV18 with TRBJ2-7; weak D call: TRBD1 (5 bases). This CDR3 region has 14 residues. With 2 bases removed from V and 1 base from J, the gap between germline ends came to 9 bases. The germline CDR1 and CDR2 sequences are KGHSH and LQKENI. In DNA, the CDR3 is TGTGCCAGCTCACCAAATGACAGATCCTACGAGCAGTACTTC. Its protein product is CASSPNDRSYEQYF. Drawing the rest from reference TRBV18 and TRBJ2-7, the complete variable domain is NAGVMQNPRHLVRRRGQEARLRCSPMKGHSHVYWYRQLPEEGLKFMVYLQKENIIDESGMPKERFSAEFPKEGPSILRIQQVVRGDSAAYFCASSPNDRSYEQYFGPGTRLTVT.

The V gene is TRBV18, the J gene TRBJ2-7; 10 bases agree with TRBD1. Germline lookup yields CDR1 KGHSH and CDR2 LQKENI. V gave up 0 bases and J gave up 6 bases; unmatched junction bases: 8. CDR3 length: 16 amino acids. CDR3 region: CASSPPPGTGDLEQYF. The CDR3 nucleotides are TGTGCCAGCTCACCACCACCCGGGACAGGGGACCTCGAGCAGTACTTC.

A few counts support this clone. This chain connects TRBV29-1 to TRBJ2-7, with 9 nucleotides matching TRBD1. V shed 4 bases and J 3 bases; nucleotides not matched to a gene: 22. CDR3 length: 19 residues. The germline CDR1 and CDR2 sequences are SQVTM and ANQGSEA. DNA for the CDR3: TGCAGCGTTGCGAATCGGAGGGGACAGGGTGTCAGCGGACACTACGAGCAGTACTTC. Its protein product is CSVANRRGQGVSGHYEQYF.

The genes are TRBV6-6 and TRBJ2-7, with D perhaps TRBD1 (5 bases). This CDR3 has 14 amino acids. Germline V gene sequence: CDR1 MNHNY, CDR2 SVGAGI (reference sequence). V lost 6 bases, J lost 0 bases, and 12 bases lay in between. CDR3 sequence reads: CASSLQVSSYEQYF. CDR3 bases: TGTGCCAGCAGCCTACAGGTTAGCTCCTACGAGCAGTACTTC.

This clone was counted between two and nine times. V usage is TRBV7-2 and J usage is TRBJ2-1; 9 positions agree with TRBD2. The CDR3 loop spans 14 amino acids. The germline V gene encodes CDR1 SGHTA and CDR2 FQGNSA. V was pared by 6 bases and J by 8 bases, with 8 bases of the junction left unmatched. For the CDR3, the DNA is TGTGCCAGCAGGGGGTCTAGCGGGATAGATGAGCAGTTCTTC. Its protein product is CASRGSSGIDEQFF.

Only a few counts were recorded for this clone. In DNA, the CDR3 is TGTGCCAGCAGCCTATCGTGGTACGAGCAGTACTTC. Its translation is CASSLSWYEQYF. The chain is built from TRBV7-2 and TRBJ2-7; no firm D call. The CDR3 spans 12 residues. In germline, CDR1 is SGHTA, CDR2 FQGNSA. The V end was cut by 5 bases, the J end by 4 bases, with 9 bases between.

This clone turned up a few times. The V call is TRBV4-1, the J call TRBJ2-5; no clear D gene. The CDR3 has 13 amino acids. Germline loops: CDR1 MGHRA, CDR2 YSYEKL. Trimming removed 5 bases at V and 0 bases at J, with 7 bases between. The CDR3 loop reads CASSATNQETQYF. The CDR3 coding sequence is TGCGCCAGCAGCGCGACAAACCAAGAGACCCAGTACTTC.

This clone was detected only a few times. This chain connects TRBV5-1 to TRBJ2-7; 7 bases are shared with TRBD1. This CDR3 spans 12 amino acids. Germline CDR1 reads SGHRS; CDR2 reads YFSETQ. V shed 4 bases and J 6 bases; nucleotides not matched to a gene: 4. The CDR3 protein is CASSLDRVEQYF. DNA of the CDR3: TGCGCCAGCAGCCTTGACAGGGTCGAGCAGTACTTC.

The chain recombines TRBV9 with TRBJ2-1, with 10 bases aligning to TRBD2. Germline trimming cut 2 bases from V and 4 bases from J; bases unmatched to any gene: 6. Germline-derived CDR1 and CDR2 are SGDLS and YYNGEE. The CDR3 has 16 amino acids. CDR3 DNA sequence: TGTGCCAGCAGCGTGTCTAGCGGGAGAGTGTACAATGAGCAGTTCTTC. Translating it yields CASSVSSGRVYNEQFF.

The sample holds a few counts of this clone. The J gene is TRBJ2-5, the V gene TRBV28, with D possibly matching TRBD1 (5 bases). The length of the CDR3 is 17 residues. The V gene's germline CDR1 is MDHEN and CDR2 SYDVKM. Trimming stripped 4 bases from V and 5 bases from J, with 23 bases between. The CDR3 DNA reads as TGTGCCAGCAGTTCCGAAGGGGCAGACCCCGTTTTCGAGACCCAGTACTTC. Translation: CASSSEGADPVFETQYF.

The table lists this clone with a few counts. This chain links TRBV29-1 with TRBJ2-1; D not certain. V lost 4 bases to trimming and J lost 10 bases, with 11 bases between them. The germline V gene has CDR1 SQVTM and CDR2 ANQGSEA. This CDR3 region has 11 residues. In DNA, the CDR3 is TGCAGCGTTGCCTCGTACCAGGAGCAGTTCTTC. Translation: CSVASYQEQFF.

The chain carries TRBV7-2 and TRBJ2-2; 9 bases are a match to TRBD2. This CDR3 is built from 14 residues. J was trimmed by 1 base and V by 11 bases; bases with no gene match: 5. Germline assignment: CDR1 SGHTA and CDR2 FQGNSA. CDR3 amino acids: CAGGRGGNTGELFF. CDR3 bases: TGTGCCGGCGGGCGGGGGGGGAACACCGGGGAGCTGTTTTTT. Combining the CDR3 with reference TRBV7-2 and TRBJ2-2 gives the whole variable domain GAGVSQSPSNKVTEKGKDVELRCDPISGHTALYWYRQSLGQGLEFLIYFQGNSAPDKSGLPSDRFSAERTGGSVSTLTIQRTQQEDSAVYLCAGGRGGNTGELFFGEGSRLTVL.

The chain has TRBV18 and TRBJ2-5; weak D call: TRBD1 (5 bases). Per the germline V gene, CDR1 is KGHSH and CDR2 is LQKENI. Trimming left V 5 bases short and J 2 bases short, with 9 bases between. This CDR3 is 13 amino acids long. The CDR3 is CASSATAQETQYF. The DNA for the CDR3 is TGTGCCAGCTCAGCGACAGCACAAGAGACCCAGTACTTC.